This entry lists 8 T cell receptor beta chains sequenced from one sample in a study of response to subunit inactivated influenza vaccine. TCRdb re-called the RT-PCR reads with MiXCR, one entry per CDR3 protein. Of approximately 490,000 distinct CDR3 sequences listed, more than 7% are singletons. The input for sequencing was PBMCs from blood, taken around 25 months after vaccination. The receptor set was obtained from a man aged 45 to 70 who received an inactivated influenza vaccine.

This clonotype was counted at least ten times. The V gene is TRBV10-3, the J gene TRBJ2-7, with D possibly TRBD1 on 6 matching bases. The CDR3 spans 13 residues. V was pared by 7 bases and J by 4 bases, with 14 bases between. CDR1 is ENHRY and CDR2 is SYGVKD in the germline V gene. The CDR3 here is CAIKKGVFYEQYF. The CDR3 DNA follows: TGTGCCATCAAAAAGGGGGTCTTTTACGAGCAGTACTTC.

The rearrangement links TRBV20-1 to TRBJ2-7, with TRBD1 as a possible D gene (5 bases). The CDR3 consists of 14 residues. The germline V and J ends were trimmed by 0 bases and 2 bases, with 11 bases remaining between them. Germline V CDR1 and CDR2: DFQATT, SNEGSKA (reference sequence). DNA for the CDR3: TGCAGTGCTAGAGAGAACAGGCTACCCTACGAGCAGTACTTC. It yields the protein CSARENRLPYEQYF.

The CDR3 spells CAISGTSGMGSYEQYF. DNA for the CDR3: TGTGCCATCAGTGGGACTAGCGGGATGGGCTCCTACGAGCAGTACTTC. The chain recombines TRBV10-3 with TRBJ2-7; 12 bases align to TRBD2. The CDR3 length is 16 residues. Germline CDR1 ENHRY, CDR2 SYGVKD. The V and J ends lost 4 bases and 0 bases, in that order; junction bases with no gene match: 4.

V usage is TRBV5-1 and J usage is TRBJ2-7; D is possibly TRBD1 (5 bases). The CDR3 has 15 amino acids. Germline lookup yields CDR1 SGHRS and CDR2 YFSETQ. V was pared by 2 bases and J by 0 bases, with 12 bases between. The CDR3 reads CASSFSPGLSYEQYF. DNA for the CDR3: TGCGCCAGCAGCTTCAGTCCAGGGCTCTCCTACGAGCAGTACTTC.

The chain carries TRBV7-9 and TRBJ2-5; D unresolved. V lost 4 bases to trimming and J lost 4 bases, with 10 bases between them. From germline, CDR1 is SEHNR and CDR2 FQNEAQ (reference sequence). The CDR3 is 13 residues long. The CDR3 DNA reads as TGTGCCAGCAGCTCCCCCGGGCGAGAGACCCAGTACTTC. Protein: CASSSPGRETQYF.

This clonotype was picked up many times. The chain recombines TRBV6-1 with TRBJ1-2; D not certain. CDR1 MNHNS and CDR2 SASEGT come from the germline V gene. Trimming pared 5 bases from V and 4 bases from J, leaving 20 bases between. CDR3 length: 16 amino acids. The CDR3 is CASSPRRGYVGYGYTF. Here the CDR3 DNA reads TGTGCCAGCAGTCCCAGGCGAGGGTACGTCGGCTATGGCTACACCTTC.

This clonotype was observed a single time. The conserved phenylalanine or tryptophan normally closing the CDR3 is absent here, so this likely arose from a read error. The chain recombines TRBV4-2 with TRBJ2-3; 9 bases are a match to TRBD1. From germline, CDR1 is LGHNA and CDR2 YNFKEQ. CDR3 length: 15 residues. The CDR3 coding sequence is TGTGCCAGCAGCCCCGGGACAGGGAGCACGGATACGCAGTATTCT. Translated, it gives CASSPGTGSTDTQYS.

The chain links TRBV24-1 to TRBJ1-2; possibly TRBD1 for D (5 bases). Trimming took 4 bases from V and 3 from J, leaving 8 bases between them. Germline loops: CDR1 KGHDR, CDR2 SFDVKD. The CDR3 consists of 13 residues. Here the CDR3 DNA reads TGTGCCACCAGTGAGAGGGGCCACTATGGCTACACCTTC. Translating gives CATSERGHYGYTF.